A single sample gave rise to the 31 T cell receptor beta chains below, sequenced in a study of OX40 agonist ivuxolimab in advanced cancers. The protocol used for the library was the immunoSEQ multiplex PCR assay. In its TCRdb copy, this immuneACCESS table keeps in-frame sequences only and misses some clones. Where compared with another copy, unresolved V genes explain less than half of these, and the others have no known cause. This sample gives roughly 70,000 clones in total; more than 75% of them show up just once. Under 7.5% of the sample lies in the top ten. The sequencing used CD4+ or CD8+ T cells sorted from blood, collected in a trial of the OX40 agonist ivuxolimab. Every receptor here comes from an adult with an advanced solid tumor such as melanoma, head and neck, liver or kidney cancer.

This chain joins TRBV6-5 and TRBJ1-4, with 8 bases fitting TRBD1. The CDR3 totals 13 residues. Germline V gene data show CDR1 as MNHEY and CDR2 as SVGAGI. J gave up 8 bases and V 10 bases, and 9 bases lay outside the gene matches. The CDR3 DNA reads as TGTGCCACCATCGGACAGGGAGGCGAAAAACTGTTTTTT. Its translation is CATIGQGGEKLFF.

The chain carries TRBV7-6 and TRBJ1-2; 9 nucleotides match TRBD1. This CDR3 spans 15 amino acids. The germline CDR1 and CDR2 sequences are SGHVS and FNYEAQ. The V segment lost 1 base and the J segment 4 bases; nucleotides outside the gene matches: 4. The CDR3 spells CASSLGDRDSYGYTF. For the CDR3, the DNA is TGTGCCAGCAGCTTAGGGGACAGGGACTCCTATGGCTACACCTTC. Filled out from reference TRBV7-6 and TRBJ1-2, the complete variable domain reads GAGVSQSPRYKVTKRGQDVALRCDPISGHVSLYWYRQALGQGPEFLTYFNYEAQQDKSGLPNDRFSAERPEGSISTLTIQRTEQRDSAMYRCASSLGDRDSYGYTFGSGTRLTVV.

The chain combines TRBV4-1 with TRBJ2-5; 10 nucleotides line up with TRBD1. The J call may be incorrect, as the DNA end agrees better with TRBJ2-7. CDR3 size: 13 residues. Per the germline V gene, CDR1 is MGHRA and CDR2 is YSYEKL. In DNA form, the CDR3 reads TGCGCCAGCAGCCTAGGACAGGGGGGCGAGCAGTACTTC. Translating gives CASSLGQGGEQYF.

V usage is TRBV5-4 and J usage is TRBJ2-7; D not resolved. This CDR3 has 14 residues. Germline V gene sequence: CDR1 SGHNT, CDR2 YYREEE (reference sequence). V shed 4 bases and J shed 2 bases, with 13 bases lying between them. The CDR3 DNA follows: TGTGCCAGCAGCCCCGCCGGAATGGCCTACGAGCAGTACTTC. Translation gives CASSPAGMAYEQYF.

The chain is built from TRBV21-1 and TRBJ2-3; no check of the table's D call, TRBD1, against the DNA was made. TRBV21-1 is a recognized pseudogene. The CDR3 is 16 residues long. The CDR3 here is CASSKMSEGEWDTQYF. The DNA for the CDR3 is TGTGCCAGCAGCAAAATGTCAGAGGGGGAATGGGATACGCAGTATTTT.

This chain joins TRBV5-4 and TRBJ1-1, with D maybe TRBD1 (5 bases). The germline V gene encodes CDR1 SGHNT and CDR2 YYREEE (reference sequence). This CDR3 has 14 amino acids. Between the trimmed V and J ends, which lost 1 base and 3 bases, there was a span of 10 bases. CDR3 DNA: TGTGCCAGCAGCTTGAAGGGGATCTACACTGAAGCTTTCTTT. Residues: CASSLKGIYTEAFF.

CDR3: CASSKSPDDTEAFF. The CDR3, as DNA: TGTGCCAGCAGTAAATCCCCCGATGACACTGAAGCTTTCTTT. The J gene is TRBJ1-1, the V gene TRBV6-1, with D unclear. Trimming removed 5 bases at V and 3 bases at J, with 13 bases between. Per the germline V gene, CDR1 is MNHNS and CDR2 is SASEGT. CDR3 length: 14 residues.

The chain recombines TRBV19 with TRBJ2-5; D not certain. CDR1 LNHDA and CDR2 SQIVND come from the germline V gene (reference sequence). V dropped 2 bases and J dropped 4 bases, with 8 bases sitting between them. This CDR3 comprises 13 residues. CDR3 residues: CASSITPPETQYF. The CDR3 DNA reads as TGTGCCAGTAGTATAACCCCCCCAGAGACCCAGTACTTC.

The chain recombines TRBV5-3 with TRBJ1-5, with D maybe TRBD1 (5 bases). TRBV5-3 has ORF status, its function being uncertain. The CDR3 runs 13 residues. V was cut by 0 bases and J by 7 bases, with 8 bases left in between. Here the CDR3 DNA reads TGTGCCAGAAGCTTGGGACAGAGGCAGCCCCAGCATTTT. As protein: CARSLGQRQPQHF.

J is TRBJ2-3 and V is TRBV10-3; TRBD2 matches 8 bases. Trimming took 3 bases from V and 3 from J; bases not matched to a gene: 8. CDR3 length: 16 residues. Looked up from germline, CDR1 is ENHRY and CDR2 is SYGVKD. CDR3 sequence: CAISDPGTRRTDTQYF. The DNA for the CDR3 is TGTGCCATCAGTGATCCCGGGACTAGAAGAACAGATACGCAGTATTTT.

This chain connects TRBV6-6 to TRBJ2-5, with a tentative D call TRBD2 (7 bases). Germline CDR1 MNHNY, CDR2 SVGAGI (reference sequence). This CDR3 comprises 14 residues. Between the trimmed V and J ends, which lost 7 bases and 5 bases, there was a span of 17 bases. The CDR3 nucleotides read TGTGCCAGCACCCATCGGGGGGCGGCGGAGACCCAGTACTTC. This gives the protein CASTHRGAAETQYF.

V gene TRBV5-1 combines with J gene TRBJ1-1; D is perhaps TRBD1 (6 bases). The CDR3 runs to 16 residues. The V end lost 5 bases, the J end lost 1 base, and 18 bases lay between the germline ends. Per the germline V gene, CDR1 is SGHRS and CDR2 is YFSETQ. CDR3 amino acids: CASRKGQSDGNTEAFF. The CDR3 DNA follows: TGCGCCAGCAGGAAAGGACAGTCGGACGGGAACACTGAAGCTTTCTTT.

The chain couples TRBV19 to TRBJ2-2; TRBD1 might be the D (6 bases). The CDR3 runs to 15 residues. Trimming took off 4 bases at V and 0 bases at J, with 9 bases between the two ends. Per the germline V gene, CDR1 is LNHDA and CDR2 is SQIVND (reference sequence). The CDR3 loop is CASSRGQANTGELFF. The CDR3 region has the DNA TGTGCCAGTAGTAGGGGACAAGCGAACACCGGGGAGCTGTTTTTT.

The V call is TRBV9, the J call TRBJ1-5; tentative D call: TRBD1 (5 bases). Germline V lookup: CDR1 SGDLS, CDR2 YYNGEE. The length of the CDR3 is 14 residues. V dropped 0 bases and J dropped 7 bases, with 11 bases sitting between them. CDR3 residues: CASSVGAGSQPQHF. CDR3 DNA sequence: TGTGCCAGCAGCGTAGGGGCAGGGAGCCAGCCCCAGCATTTT. The entire variable domain, with the rest obtained from reference TRBV9 and TRBJ1-5, is as follows: DSGVTQTPKHLITATGQRVTLRCSPRSGDLSVYWYQQSLDQGLQFLIQYYNGEERAKGNILERFSAQQFPDLHSELNLSSLELGDSALYFCASSVGAGSQPQHFGDGTRLSIL.

This chain connects TRBV7-2 to TRBJ2-7; TRBD1 is a possible D gene (5 bases). This CDR3 spans 13 amino acids. V lost 4 bases and J lost 2, with 9 bases in between. Germline CDR1 is SGHTA and CDR2 is FQGNSA. CDR3 in amino acids: CASSWGSTYEQYF. CDR3 in DNA: TGTGCCAGCAGCTGGGGCAGTACCTACGAGCAGTACTTC.

This chain joins TRBV28 and TRBJ1-5; perhaps TRBD1 as D (5 bases). The CDR3 loop spans 17 amino acids. Germline assignment: CDR1 MDHEN and CDR2 SYDVKM. The ends were cut back, 6 bases at V and 3 bases at J, with 21 bases in the middle. CDR3 region: CASRIFSGGIVNQPQHF. The CDR3, as DNA: TGTGCCAGCAGAATCTTTTCTGGGGGAATAGTCAATCAGCCCCAGCATTTT. The variable domain in full, completed from reference TRBV28 and TRBJ1-5, reads DVKVTQSSRYLVKRTGEKVFLECVQDMDHENMFWYRQDPGLGLRLIYFSYDVKMKEKGDIPEGYSVSREKKERFSLILESASTNQTSMYLCASRIFSGGIVNQPQHFGDGTRLSIL.

V and J are TRBV7-2 and TRBJ2-1; 13 bases match TRBD2. The V gene end was trimmed by 5 bases and the J gene end by 3 bases; junction bases not matched to a gene: 10. Germline values: CDR1 SGHTA, CDR2 FQGNSA. The CDR3 is made up of 18 amino acids. The CDR3 protein is CASSLRLAGGSFYNEQFF. The CDR3 nucleotides read TGTGCCAGCAGCCTCCGACTAGCGGGAGGCAGCTTCTACAATGAGCAGTTCTTC.

V and J are TRBV5-1 and TRBJ2-5; 11 bases are a match to TRBD2. The CDR3 has 14 amino acids. In germline, CDR1 is SGHRS, CDR2 YFSETQ. The V gene end was trimmed by 4 bases and the J gene end by 3 bases; junction bases not matched to a gene: 2. The CDR3 is CASSPTSGKETQYF. The CDR3 nucleotides are TGCGCCAGCAGCCCGACTAGCGGGAAAGAGACCCAGTACTTC. Variable domain in full (rest from reference TRBV5-1 and TRBJ2-5): KAGVTQTPRYLIKTRGQQVTLSCSPISGHRSVSWYQQTPGQGLQFLFEYFSETQRNKGNFPGRFSGRQFSNSRSEMNVSTLELGDSALYLCASSPTSGKETQYFGPGTRLLVL.

V gene TRBV6-1 combines with J gene TRBJ2-7, with a possible D match to TRBD2 (6 bases). From germline, CDR1 is MNHNS and CDR2 SASEGT. This CDR3 is built from 14 residues. The ends were cut back, 11 bases at V and 0 bases at J, with 17 bases in the middle. DNA of the CDR3: TGTGCCGCACAATCTGCGGGGACCTCCTACGAGCAGTACTTC. Translating it yields CAAQSAGTSYEQYF.

The V gene is TRBV6-1, the J gene TRBJ2-7; 9 positions agree with TRBD1. V was pared by 6 bases and J by 0 bases, with 6 bases of the junction left unmatched. CDR3 length equals 15 residues. In germline, CDR1 is MNHNS, CDR2 SASEGT. The CDR3 DNA follows: TGTGCCAGCAGCCGAGAGGGACAGGGCTCCTACGAGCAGTACTTC. Its protein is CASSREGQGSYEQYF.

V is TRBV6-6 and J is TRBJ1-2, with D maybe TRBD1 (6 bases). Germline V gene sequence: CDR1 MNHNY, CDR2 SVGAGI (reference sequence). With 5 bases removed from V and 7 bases from J, the gap between germline ends came to 14 bases. The CDR3 runs 13 residues. DNA for the CDR3: TGTGCCAGCAGTCCTACAGGGTCCGGTGGCTACACCTTC. Translation: CASSPTGSGGYTF.

The V and J genes are TRBV19 and TRBJ2-5, with TRBD2 as a possible D gene (6 bases). The DNA end favors TRBJ2-7, so the J call may be wrong. The germline gives CDR1 LNHDA, CDR2 SQIVND (reference sequence). The CDR3 length is 14 residues. The CDR3 nucleotides are TGTGCCAGTAGTAAGGGACTGTCTCTCTACGAGCAGTACTTC. The encoded protein is CASSKGLSLYEQYF.

The chain links TRBV11-2 to TRBJ2-5; 10 nucleotides align to TRBD2. The last part of the DNA fits TRBJ2-7 better; the J call may be wrong. Germline V gene sequence: CDR1 SGHAT, CDR2 FQNNGV. The CDR3 loop spans 15 amino acids. This CDR3 reads CASSLELAGHYEQYF. DNA of the CDR3: TGTGCCAGCAGCTTAGAACTAGCGGGGCACTACGAGCAGTACTTC.

The rearrangement links TRBV6-6 to TRBJ2-3, with a possible D match to TRBD1 (5 bases). The CDR3 runs to 12 residues. Germline CDR1 and CDR2: MNHNY and SVGAGI (reference sequence). V was clipped by 2 bases and J by 8 bases, with 8 bases between them. The chain's CDR3 is CASSYRGATQYF. Here the CDR3 DNA reads TGTGCCAGCAGTTACAGGGGCGCTACGCAGTATTTT.

With respect to this clone: The same CDR3 also results from other DNA sequences found in this sample. The V gene is TRBV7-9, the J gene TRBJ2-3; 12 bases map to TRBD2. The CDR3 runs 19 residues. J was trimmed by 3 bases and V by 1 base; bases with no gene match: 11. Germline lookup yields CDR1 SEHNR and CDR2 FQNEAQ (reference sequence). CDR3 region: CASSLVFPSGGDLTDTQYF. CDR3 DNA sequence: TGTGCCAGCAGCTTAGTTTTCCCTAGCGGGGGGGATCTGACAGATACGCAGTATTTT. Complete variable domain (other parts from reference TRBV7-9 and TRBJ2-3): DTGVSQNPRHKITKRGQNVTFRCDPISEHNRLYWYRQTLGQGPEFLTYFQNEAQLEKSRLLSDRFSAERPKGSFSTLEIQRTEQGDSAMYLCASSLVFPSGGDLTDTQYFGPGTRLTVL.

The genes are TRBV27 and TRBJ1-5; tentatively, D is TRBD1 (6 bases). The ends were cut back, 8 bases at V and 1 base at J, with 15 bases in the middle. The CDR3 consists of 15 residues. In germline, CDR1 is MNHEY, CDR2 SMNVEV (reference sequence). The CDR3 loop is CASSTDRSSNQPQHF. CDR3 DNA sequence: TGTGCCAGCTCCACTGACAGGTCCAGCAATCAGCCCCAGCATTTT.

This chain connects TRBV4-1 to TRBJ2-1; maybe TRBD2 (6 bases). V dropped 0 bases and J dropped 4 bases, with 10 bases sitting between them. CDR1 is MGHRA and CDR2 is YSYEKL in the germline V gene. This CDR3 has 15 amino acids. CDR3 sequence (DNA): TGCGCCAGCAGCCAAGATCGGGACTCGTACAATGAGCAGTTCTTC. This encodes CASSQDRDSYNEQFF.

This clone was seen only a few times. V and J are TRBV7-2 and TRBJ2-1, with 9 bases aligning to TRBD2. The V gene end was trimmed by 5 bases and the J gene end by 10 bases; junction bases not matched to a gene: 9. Per the germline V gene, CDR1 is SGHTA and CDR2 is FQGNSA. This CDR3 comprises 14 residues. CDR3 loop: CASSQTPTSGEQFF. DNA of the CDR3: TGTGCCAGCAGCCAAACACCCACTAGCGGGGAGCAGTTCTTC.

This chain uses TRBV5-8 with TRBJ2-1; 11 bases are a match to TRBD1. Germline CDR1 SGHTS, CDR2 YDEGEE. V was clipped by 4 bases and J by 4 bases; unmatched bases: 7. The CDR3 is made up of 16 amino acids. Here the CDR3 reads CASSPGQGGKYNEQFF. The DNA of the CDR3 is TGTGCCAGCAGCCCGGGACAGGGGGGGAAATACAATGAGCAGTTCTTC.

This rearrangement joins TRBV6-6 to TRBJ2-6; 7 bases are a match to TRBD1. This CDR3 comprises 15 residues. Germline CDR1 is MNHNY and CDR2 is SVGAGI (reference sequence). Trimming took 10 bases from V and 0 from J; bases not matched to a gene: 6. CDR3 coding DNA: TGTGCCACCACAGGGGCGAACTCTGGGGCCAACGTCCTGACTTTC. Its translation: CATTGANSGANVLTF.

The chain couples TRBV5-1 to TRBJ2-1; maybe TRBD2 (6 bases). Per germline, CDR1 SGHRS and CDR2 YFSETQ. The CDR3 loop spans 14 amino acids. Between the trimmed V and J ends, which lost 6 bases and 5 bases, there was a span of 15 bases. CDR3 nucleotide sequence: TGCGCCAGCACCTTTGGGGGGTCCCACAATGAGCAGTTCTTC. Its translation: CASTFGGSHNEQFF.